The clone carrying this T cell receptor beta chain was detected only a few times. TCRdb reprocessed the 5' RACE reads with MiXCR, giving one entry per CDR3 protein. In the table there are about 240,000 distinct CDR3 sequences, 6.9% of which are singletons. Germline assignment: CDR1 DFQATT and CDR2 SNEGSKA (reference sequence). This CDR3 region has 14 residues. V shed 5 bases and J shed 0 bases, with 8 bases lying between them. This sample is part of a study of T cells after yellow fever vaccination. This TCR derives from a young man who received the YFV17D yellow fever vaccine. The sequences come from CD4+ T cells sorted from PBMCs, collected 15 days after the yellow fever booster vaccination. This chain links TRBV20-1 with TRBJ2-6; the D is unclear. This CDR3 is CSALPYSGANVLTF. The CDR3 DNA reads TGCAGTGCTCTGCCCTACTCTGGGGCCAACGTCCTGACTTTC.